The next 5 T cell receptor beta chains were all read from a single sample in a study of CD8 T cells in ankylosing spondylitis. General study findings and limits: A TCR beta motif made of 7 to 9 highly homologous variants seemed typical of ankylosing spondylitis blood.

Antigens of these TCRs are unknown. TCRdb recomputed calls from the 5' RACE reads with MiXCR, one row per CDR3 protein. The table lists 750,000 to 850,000 distinct CDR3 sequences, 12% of them singletons. The sequencing input was blood, either unsorted or a sorted T cell fraction (not recorded which). These receptors originate from a male donor with ankylosing spondylitis.

In its sample, this clonotype was seen many times. The chain couples TRBV7-2 to TRBJ2-3, with D perhaps TRBD1 (6 bases). This CDR3 comprises 15 residues. The germline CDR1 and CDR2 sequences are SGHTA and FQGNSA. The V end lost 3 bases, the J end lost 5 bases, and 15 bases lay between the germline ends. The CDR3 spells CASSFSSRGVDTQYF. CDR3 nucleotide sequence: TGTGCCAGCAGCTTTTCTTCCAGGGGCGTAGATACGCAGTATTTT.

The rearrangement joins TRBV7-3 to TRBJ2-1; D call uncertain. The germline V gene encodes CDR1 SGHTA and CDR2 FQGTGA. The CDR3 contains 13 residues. V lost 2 bases to trimming and J lost 7 bases, with 9 bases between them. CDR3 nucleotide sequence: TGTGCCAGCAGCTTAGGAGCTACAAATGAGCAGTTCTTC. This gives the protein CASSLGATNEQFF.

This clonotype was counted between two and nine times. This chain connects TRBV11-3 to TRBJ2-1; 11 positions match TRBD2. After removal of 0 bases from V and 14 bases from J, the junction contained 3 bases not matched to a gene. CDR3 length: 13 amino acids. The germline CDR1 and CDR2 sequences are SGHNT and YENEEA. Written as DNA, the CDR3 is TGTGCCAGCAGCTTAGAACTAGCGGGAGTGAAGTTCTTC. Amino acid sequence: CASSLELAGVKFF.

There are a few counts of this clonotype. The CDR3 sequence is CASSTGLYYEQYF. The CDR3 DNA follows: TGTGCCAGCAGCACGGGCCTATACTACGAGCAGTACTTC. This chain joins TRBV9 and TRBJ2-7; D not resolved. V gave up 4 bases and J gave up 3 bases, with 11 bases separating them. This CDR3 has 13 amino acids. Germline V CDR1 and CDR2: SGDLS, YYNGEE.

The chain has TRBV24-1 and TRBJ2-2, with TRBD1 matching 8 bases. Germline CDR1 KGHDR, CDR2 SFDVKD. There are 16 residues in the CDR3. After removal of 4 bases from V and 6 bases from J, the junction contained 9 bases not matched to a gene. The CDR3 DNA follows: TGTGCCACCAGTGAGACCGGGACAGGCAGCCCCGGGGAGCTGTTTTTT. It encodes CATSETGTGSPGELFF.